This entry lists 9 T cell receptor beta chains sequenced from one sample in a study of read filtering for tumor transcriptome and immune sequencing. Molecular barcoded adaptors covering alpha/delta and beta/gamma chains were used on around 400 ng RNA. TCRdb processed the reads anew with MiXCR; each CDR3 protein has one entry. This table has approximately 65,000 distinct CDR3 sequences, approximately 15% appearing once. Sample: a population of CD138-negative cells sorted from bone marrow. These receptors all stem from a donor over 35 with multiple myeloma.

This clonotype has a count of ten or more. V is TRBV4-2 and J is TRBJ2-1; D uncertain. Germline values: CDR1 LGHNA, CDR2 YNFKEQ. Trimming removed 0 bases from V and 5 bases from J, with 5 bases in between. The CDR3 has 13 amino acids. The DNA for the CDR3 is TGTGCCAGCAGCCAAGAGTCTAACAATGAGCAGTTCTTC. Translating gives CASSQESNNEQFF.

This clonotype was picked up many times. The gene calls are TRBV6-5 and TRBJ2-3; D uncertain. This CDR3 has 15 residues. Germline-derived CDR1 and CDR2 are MNHEY and SVGAGI. V was trimmed by 6 bases and J by 2 bases, leaving 15 bases between them. The CDR3 bases are TGTGCCAGCAGGGGAACGACTTTGTACACAGATACGCAGTATTTT. Amino acid sequence: CASRGTTLYTDTQYF.

Only a few counts were recorded for this clonotype. A read error may be the cause here, since a much bigger clone is one base away. This chain uses TRBV7-2 with TRBJ1-5, with D possibly being TRBD1 (5 bases). The CDR3 length is 15 residues. Germline V gives CDR1 SGHTA, CDR2 FQGNSA. In nucleotides, the CDR3 is TGTGTCAGCAGCTTAGAGGGGCTAGCCAATCAGCCCCAGCATTTT. Translating it yields CVSSLEGLANQPQHF. Using reference TRBV7-2 and TRBJ1-5 for the parts outside the CDR3, the full variable domain is GAGVSQSPSNKVTEKGKDVELRCDPISGHTALYWYRQSLGQGLEFLIYFQGNSAPDKSGLPSDRFSAERTGGSVSTLTIQRTQQEDSAVYLCVSSLEGLANQPQHFGDGTRLSIL.

This clonotype has at least ten counts. The gene calls are TRBV28 and TRBJ1-1, with D maybe TRBD1 (6 bases). V lost 8 bases to trimming and J lost 5 bases, with 21 bases between them. There are 15 residues in the CDR3. The germline gives CDR1 MDHEN, CDR2 SYDVKM. Here the CDR3 reads CASGLGGGPWTEAFF. The CDR3 nucleotides read TGTGCCAGCGGCCTGGGGGGGGGGCCGTGGACTGAAGCTTTCTTT.

In this sample, this clonotype turned up many times. The chain combines TRBV7-9 with TRBJ2-2; perhaps D is TRBD1 or TRBD2 (5 bases each). The CDR3 spans 18 residues. Trimming removed 8 bases from V and 0 bases from J, with 22 bases in between. The germline gives CDR1 SEHNR, CDR2 FQNEAQ (reference sequence). The CDR3 protein is CASPHPGEQGTNTGELFF. CDR3 nucleotide sequence: TGTGCCAGCCCACACCCCGGGGAGCAGGGAACGAACACCGGGGAGCTGTTTTTT.

This clonotype was counted at least ten times. The chain joins TRBV2 to TRBJ1-1; 7 nucleotides line up with TRBD1. The CDR3 has 13 amino acids. The trim removed 8 bases at V and 4 bases at J, leaving 7 bases unmatched. CDR1 SNHLY and CDR2 FYNNEI come from the germline V gene. DNA for the CDR3: TGTGCCAGCGAGGGGGCCCGGGGCACTGAAGCTTTCTTT. Protein sequence: CASEGARGTEAFF.

This clonotype showed up many times. V and J are TRBV5-6 and TRBJ2-5, with D possibly TRBD2 on 6 matching bases. V was clipped by 2 bases and J by 0 bases, with 8 bases between them. CDR3 size: 14 residues. Germline CDR1 reads SGHDT; CDR2 reads YYEEEE. The CDR3 DNA sequence: TGTGCCAGCAGCTTCGGCGGGAACCAAGAGACCCAGTACTTC. Translating it yields CASSFGGNQETQYF.

Points on this clonotype: A much larger clone is a single base away; this may be a read error. The J gene is TRBJ2-1, the V gene TRBV20-1; unclear D gene. The CDR3 is made up of 11 amino acids. Germline-derived CDR1 and CDR2 are DFQATT and SNEGSKA (reference sequence). CDR3 region: CSASSDNVQFF. Here the CDR3 DNA reads TGCAGTGCTAGTTCTGACAATGTGCAGTTCTTC.

V gene TRBV18 combines with J gene TRBJ2-3, with D maybe TRBD2 (5 bases). The CDR3 is 14 amino acids. Trimming cost V 2 bases and J 2 bases, with 8 bases left between them. The V gene's germline CDR1 is KGHSH and CDR2 LQKENI. The CDR3 DNA reads as TGTGCCAGCTCACCATCGAGGGCCACAGATACGCAGTATTTT. It yields the protein CASSPSRATDTQYF.